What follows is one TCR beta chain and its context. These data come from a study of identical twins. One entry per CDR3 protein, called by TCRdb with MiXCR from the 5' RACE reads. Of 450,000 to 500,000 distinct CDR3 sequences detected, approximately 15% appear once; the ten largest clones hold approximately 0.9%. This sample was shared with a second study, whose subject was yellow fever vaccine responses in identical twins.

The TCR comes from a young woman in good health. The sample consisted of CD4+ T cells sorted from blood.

CDR3 in amino acids: CASSWGLTRLEEDEQFF. CDR3 sequence (DNA): TGTGCCAGCAGCTGGGGCCTAACCCGACTAGAGGAGGATGAGCAGTTCTTC. This chain joins TRBV5-6 and TRBJ2-1; weak D call: TRBD2 (6 bases). This CDR3 is built from 17 residues. Germline CDR1 and CDR2: SGHDT and YYEEEE. V was shortened by 3 bases and J by 8 bases, with 24 bases between the two germline ends.